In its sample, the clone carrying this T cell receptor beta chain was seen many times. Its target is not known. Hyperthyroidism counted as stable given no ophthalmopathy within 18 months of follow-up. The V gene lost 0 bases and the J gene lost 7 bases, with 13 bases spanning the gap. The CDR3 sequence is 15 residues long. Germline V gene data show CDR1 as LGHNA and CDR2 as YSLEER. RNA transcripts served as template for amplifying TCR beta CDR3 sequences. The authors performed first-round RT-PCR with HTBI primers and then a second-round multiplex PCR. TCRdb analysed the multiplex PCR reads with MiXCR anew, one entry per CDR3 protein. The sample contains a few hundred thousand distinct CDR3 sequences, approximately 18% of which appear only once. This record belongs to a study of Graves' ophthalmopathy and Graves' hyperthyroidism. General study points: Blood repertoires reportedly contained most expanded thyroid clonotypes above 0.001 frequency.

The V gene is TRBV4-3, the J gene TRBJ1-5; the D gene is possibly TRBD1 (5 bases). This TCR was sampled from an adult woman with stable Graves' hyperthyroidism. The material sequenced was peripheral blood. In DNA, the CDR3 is TGCGCCAGCAGCCAAGATGCGGGGCAAGGCCAGCCCCAGCATTTT. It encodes CASSQDAGQGQPQHF.